This T cell receptor beta chain was profiled in a study of cytomegalovirus exposure and HLA in healthy donors. This CDR3 contains 13 residues. Per germline, CDR1 MNHEY and CDR2 SMNVEV (reference sequence). V lost 0 bases and J 4 bases, leaving 4 bases between the germline ends. Points from the study as a whole: Diagnosis of cytomegalovirus status made by the classifier reportedly showed high specificity and sensitivity. According to a later analysis, TCR clusters from the first cohort tended to co-occur in the 90 to 150 validation repertoires. Cytomegalovirus-associated status was assigned to about 180 TCR beta chains.

As regards this clone: Antigen specificity is unknown.

Sequenced by immunoSEQ multiplex PCR; TCRdb stores in-frame clones only, minus some. Seen here are roughly 260,000 clones, around 90% observed once, and the top ten hold roughly 0.4%. The validation cohort, a group of under 150 subjects, included the donors and was separate from the roughly 620-subject first cohort. Source material: PBMCs. This TCR was sampled from a woman aged 18-29 years in good health and CMV-seronegative. The chain links TRBV27 to TRBJ1-5, with D unresolved. The CDR3 region is CASSLSLNQPQHF. Here the CDR3 DNA reads TGTGCCAGCAGTTTATCCTTGAATCAGCCCCAGCATTTT.